This T cell receptor beta chain was recorded in a study of T cells after yellow fever vaccination. V was trimmed by 1 base and J by 3 bases, leaving 13 bases between them. CDR3 length: 15 amino acids. The germline CDR1 and CDR2 sequences are SGHTA and FQGNSA. In TCRdb, the 5' RACE reads were re-called with MiXCR into one record per CDR3 protein. This table has 300,000 or so distinct CDR3 sequences, 3.5% to 4.5% appearing once. Concerning this clonotype: Its antigen remains unidentified.

Study results and limitations: A small share of clonotypes appeared in both CD4 and CD8 compartments.

This TCR derives from a young man who received the YFV17D yellow fever vaccine. The sample here was PBMCs, taken 5 days after the yellow fever booster vaccination. V gene TRBV7-2 combines with J gene TRBJ2-7, with D uncertain. The CDR3 protein is CASSLDYTRDYEQYF. In DNA, the CDR3 is TGTGCCAGCAGCTTAGATTACACCCGAGACTACGAGCAGTACTTC.